The clone carrying this T cell receptor (beta chain) was seen at least ten times. The antigen is unknown. The J segment lost 1 base and the V segment lost 6 bases, leaving 4 bases of the junction unmatched. Germline loops: CDR1 SQVTM, CDR2 ANQGSEA. This CDR3 region has 13 residues. These data are taken from a study of identical twins. Broader study findings: Clonotypes of the beta chain that were abundant in cord blood carried fewer insertions (memory repertoires showed none).

After template switching added a universal primer site, the resulting cDNA carried unique molecular identifiers. TCRdb re-called the 5' RACE reads through MiXCR, storing one row per CDR3 protein. The repertoire includes fewer than 650,000 distinct CDR3 sequences, 9.5% to 10% of them detected once, and roughly 3.2% sits in the top ten. These data also formed part of another study, on yellow fever vaccine responses in identical twins. That work states: Reported findings indicate that twins' vaccine T cell responses seemed partially convergent, partially personalized.

This receptor was obtained from a woman between 18 and 29 years old in good health. J is TRBJ2-7 and V is TRBV29-1; 9 bases align to TRBD1. The sequenced material came from PBMCs. CDR3 protein: CSVRGTGSYEQYF. As DNA, the CDR3 is TGCAGCGTGAGGGGGACAGGGTCCTACGAGCAGTACTTC.